The text below deals with one TCR beta chain. Some clones are missing from TCRdb's copy, which holds only in-frame ones; the method was immunoSEQ multiplex PCR. The sample contains 57,000 or so clones, about 82% of which appear only once. The sample belongs to a study of OX40 agonist ivuxolimab in advanced cancers. Looking at the study overall: Of the participants, around 43% had some prior anti-PD-1, anti-PD-L1 or anti-CTLA-4 therapy, which was allowed.

Individuals having autoimmune disease history or systemic immunosuppression were not enrolled. The material was CD4+ or CD8+ T cells sorted from blood, obtained in a trial of the OX40 agonist ivuxolimab. This clonotype originated in an adult with an advanced solid tumor such as melanoma, head and neck, liver or kidney cancer.

The CDR3 spells CASSYSSNSNQPQHF. CDR3 nucleotide sequence: TGTGCCAGCAGTTACTCCAGCAATAGCAATCAGCCCCAGCATTTT. The chain is built from TRBV6-9 and TRBJ1-5, with unresolved D. Germline lookup yields CDR1 MNHGY and CDR2 SVAAGI. The CDR3 is 15 amino acids. V lost 3 bases, J lost 0 bases, and 9 bases lay in between.